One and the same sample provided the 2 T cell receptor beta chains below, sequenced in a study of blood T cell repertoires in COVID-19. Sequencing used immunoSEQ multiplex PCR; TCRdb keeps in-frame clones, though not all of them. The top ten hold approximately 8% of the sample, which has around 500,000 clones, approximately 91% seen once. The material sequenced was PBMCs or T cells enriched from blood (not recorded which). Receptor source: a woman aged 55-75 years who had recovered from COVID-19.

This CDR3 is CASSLEQALYNEQFF. CDR3 nucleotide sequence: TGCGCCAGCAGCTTGGAACAGGCCCTCTACAATGAGCAGTTCTTC. This chain links TRBV5-1 with TRBJ2-1; maybe TRBD1 (5 bases). V was trimmed by 0 bases and J by 3 bases, leaving 10 bases between them. CDR1 is SGHRS, CDR2 YFSETQ, per germline. This CDR3 has 15 residues.

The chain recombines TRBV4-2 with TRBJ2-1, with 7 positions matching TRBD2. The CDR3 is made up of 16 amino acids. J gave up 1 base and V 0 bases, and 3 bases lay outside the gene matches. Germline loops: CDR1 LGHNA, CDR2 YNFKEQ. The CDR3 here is CASSQDLGGSYNEQFF. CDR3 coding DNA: TGTGCCAGCAGCCAAGATCTCGGGGGGTCCTACAATGAGCAGTTCTTC.